This TCR beta chain was sequenced during a study of cytomegalovirus exposure and HLA in healthy donors. Study overall: Roughly 179 million T cells yielded approximately 100 million unique TCR beta sequences, as an earlier analysis found.

Study-wide findings and caveats: It was taken for granted in presence/absence analyses that sequencing depth across donors was roughly uniform.

With regard to this clone: Its antigen is unidentified.

The CDR3 runs 13 residues. In germline, CDR1 is MNHEY, CDR2 SMNVEV (reference sequence). V gave up 9 bases and J gave up 7 bases, with 15 bases separating them. Vbeta (60) and Jbeta (13) primers were used in the PCR. Libraries were prepared by immunoSEQ multiplex PCR; TCRdb keeps only in-frame clonotypes and omits some of them. The data show roughly 150,000 clones, roughly 80% seen once. The sequence derives from a woman between 35 and 50 years old in good health and CMV-seropositive. Sequencing input: PBMCs. This sequence joins TRBV27 and TRBJ2-2; a possible D gene is TRBD1 (6 bases). Written as DNA, the CDR3 is TGTGCCAGTAAGGGGGAAGAGGTCGGGGAGCTGTTTTTT. Its translation is CASKGEEVGELFF.